This TCR beta chain was profiled in a study of cytomegalovirus exposure and HLA in healthy donors. The primer mix had 60 Vbeta and 13 Jbeta primers. Using immunoSEQ multiplex PCR, the repertoire was profiled, and TCRdb retains in-frame clones only, with some absent. The table has 150,000 to 200,000 clones, approximately 84% seen once. Points on this clone: Its specificity is unknown.

The germline gives CDR1 GTSNPN, CDR2 SVGIG (reference sequence). This CDR3 is built from 14 residues. V gave up 3 bases and J gave up 5 bases, with 16 bases separating them. Study-level findings and limits: Reports state that TCR beta sequences accurately predicted most subjects' HLA-A and HLA-B alleles. With DRB1 most and HLA-C fewest, TCR association rates differed between HLA loci in a later analysis. Among TCR beta chains of equal frequency, HLA-associated ones were more clonally expanded in a later analysis.

The rearrangement joins TRBV30 to TRBJ1-1, with D unclear. Sequencing used PBMCs. This TCR was sampled from a girl aged 10 to 17 in good health and CMV-seropositive. The CDR3: CAWSGLGEVTEAFF. The CDR3 DNA reads TGTGCCTGGAGCGGGCTTGGGGAGGTGACTGAAGCTTTCTTT.